This TCR beta chain is drawn from a study of identical twins. Regarding the study as a whole: Whereas memory repertoires showed no such difference, abundant cord blood beta clonotypes carried fewer insertions. Invariant MAIT and iNKT cells could partly confound zero-insertion analyses.

Unique molecular identifiers were present on the cDNA, and a universal primer site came from template switching. TCRdb reprocessed the 5' RACE reads via MiXCR and lists one record per CDR3 protein. The sample has 300,000 to 400,000 distinct CDR3 sequences; approximately 13% are singletons. Worth noting for this clonotype: The antigen is unknown.

The CDR3 spans 14 residues. Germline CDR1 and CDR2: SGHTA and FQGTGA. V shed 6 bases and J 5 bases; nucleotides not matched to a gene: 10. These data were also filed under a second study, of yellow fever vaccine responses in identical twins. As that study records: Each twin's T cell response to the vaccine was reported to look partly convergent and partly personalized.

The receptor comes from a woman between 18 and 29 years old in good health. The chain is built from TRBV7-3 and TRBJ2-7; 7 bases agree with TRBD2. The specimen was CD8+ T cells sorted from blood. In nucleotides, the CDR3 is TGTGCCAGCAGTCTCGGACTAGGGTACAACGAGCAGTACTTC. It encodes CASSLGLGYNEQYF.